This T cell receptor beta chain was captured in a study of shared clonotypes between healthy human individuals. CDR3 length: 16 residues. Germline CDR1 reads MNHEY; CDR2 reads SMNVEV (reference sequence). V shed 5 bases and J shed 2 bases, with 18 bases lying between them. Deep was the level at which the assay was run. Genomic DNA belonging to each subset was distributed in equal measure over several immunoSEQ plates. The table came from immunoSEQ multiplex PCR; TCRdb's copy has only in-frame clones and leaves some out. The sample carries approximately 500,000 clones, 60% to 85% recorded once. The sequenced sample was PBMCs. The V call is TRBV27, the J call TRBJ2-5; D is perhaps TRBD1 or TRBD2 (6 bases each). The clonotype originates from a woman aged 40 to 50 in good health. Some clones in this sample may be carry-over from other donors' samples. The CDR3 nucleotides read TGTGCCAGCAGTGCGGCTAGCAAGGGGGGTCAAGAGACCCAGTACTTC. It translates to CASSAASKGGQETQYF.